This TCR beta chain was sequenced in a study of blood T cell repertoires in COVID-19. Recruits, aged about 18 to 95 years, lived in 24 US areas. Participants' reported clinical history set cohort assignment. Cohort 3 recovered donors had two negative PCRs, clearance, or symptom resolution. This clone was recorded once. The protocol was immunoSEQ multiplex PCR, while the TCRdb copy is restricted to in-frame clones and leaves out a portion. The repertoire includes about 330,000 clones, around nine tenths of them detected once, and more than 5% sits in the top ten. Germline CDR1 SGHTA, CDR2 FQGNSA. The V gene lost 1 base and the J gene lost 0 bases, with 13 bases spanning the gap. CDR3 length: 16 residues.

The clonotype was recovered from a man between 25 and 39 years old who had recovered from COVID-19. The chain couples TRBV7-2 to TRBJ2-7; a possible D gene is TRBD1 (7 bases). Sequencing input: PBMCs or T cells enriched from blood (not recorded which). The DNA for the CDR3 is TGTGCCAGCAGCTTAGGTCAGGGGGGTCCCTCCTACGAGCAGTACTTC. Translating gives CASSLGQGGPSYEQYF.